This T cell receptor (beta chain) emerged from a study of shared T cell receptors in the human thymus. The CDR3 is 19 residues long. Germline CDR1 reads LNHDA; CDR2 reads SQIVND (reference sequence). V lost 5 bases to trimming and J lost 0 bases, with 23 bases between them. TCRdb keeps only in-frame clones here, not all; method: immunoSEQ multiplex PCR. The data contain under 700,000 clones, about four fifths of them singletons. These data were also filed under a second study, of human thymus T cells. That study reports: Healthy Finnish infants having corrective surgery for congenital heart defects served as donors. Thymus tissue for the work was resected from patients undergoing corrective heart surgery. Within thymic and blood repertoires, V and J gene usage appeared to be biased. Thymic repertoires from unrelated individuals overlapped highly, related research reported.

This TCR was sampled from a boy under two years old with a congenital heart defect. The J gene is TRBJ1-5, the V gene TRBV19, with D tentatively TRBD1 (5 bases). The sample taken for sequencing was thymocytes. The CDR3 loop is CASSHPAPPTAYSNQPQHF. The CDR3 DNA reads TGTGCCAGTAGTCATCCGGCCCCCCCGACAGCTTATAGCAATCAGCCCCAGCATTTT.